The entry below gives a single T cell receptor (beta chain) sequence along with its context. Its antigen is unidentified. TCRdb called the 5' RACE reads again in MiXCR, with one record for every CDR3 protein. The data contain 450,000 to 650,000 distinct CDR3 sequences, roughly 15% of them seen just once; the ten biggest clones take up about 0.47%. The sample is drawn from a study of identical twins. Whole-study results and caveats: In beta out-of-frame sequences, the excess sharing between twins was weaker. Conclusions were based on cross-sectional statistical analysis, without following the same donors.

The CDR3 spans 16 residues. The germline gives CDR1 MNHEY, CDR2 SVGAGI. Trimming removed 0 bases from V and 10 bases from J; junction bases left unmatched: 12. The data also belong to a second study, concerning yellow fever vaccine responses in identical twins.

The V call is TRBV6-5, the J call TRBJ2-1, with TRBD2 matching over 7 bases. The receptor comes from a woman under 30 in good health. The sample was CD4+ T cells sorted from blood. CDR3 in amino acids: CASSYSGGGPQGEQFF. CDR3 nucleotide sequence: TGTGCCAGCAGTTACTCTGGGGGAGGGCCTCAAGGAGAGCAGTTCTTC.